The entry below gives a single T cell receptor beta chain sequence along with its context. Its antigen is currently unknown. This record belongs to a study of cytomegalovirus exposure and HLA in healthy donors. Study results and caveats: Apart from CMV serostatus, no immune exposure information was available.

CDR3 length: 15 amino acids. The germline CDR1 and CDR2 sequences are SEHNR and FQNEAQ (reference sequence). The study ran its PCR with 60 Vbeta and 13 Jbeta primers. Profiled with immunoSEQ multiplex PCR; TCRdb holds only in-frame clones, not every one. The profile covers around 100,000 clones, with about 77% appearing a single time and approximately 5% taken by the ten largest. The chain employs TRBV7-9 and TRBJ2-5; 8 nucleotides agree with TRBD1. The end of the DNA fits TRBJ2-7 better, so the J call may be wrong. This TCR was sampled from a woman in her 30s in good health and CMV-seropositive. Specimen: PBMCs. The CDR3 sequence is CASSFTRGTGGEQYF. The DNA of the CDR3 is TGTGCCAGCAGCTTCACCCGCGGGACAGGCGGCGAGCAGTACTTC.